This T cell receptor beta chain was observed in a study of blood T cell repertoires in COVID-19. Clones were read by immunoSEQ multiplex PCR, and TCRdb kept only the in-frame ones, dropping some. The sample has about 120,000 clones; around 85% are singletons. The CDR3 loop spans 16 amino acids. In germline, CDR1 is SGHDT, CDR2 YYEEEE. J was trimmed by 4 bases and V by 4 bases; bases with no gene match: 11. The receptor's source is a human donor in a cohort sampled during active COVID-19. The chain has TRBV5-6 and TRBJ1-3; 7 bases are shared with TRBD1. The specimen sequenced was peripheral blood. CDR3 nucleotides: TGTGCCAGCAGCGCTTCGTACAGGGGATCCGGAAACACCATATATTTT. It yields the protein CASSASYRGSGNTIYF.